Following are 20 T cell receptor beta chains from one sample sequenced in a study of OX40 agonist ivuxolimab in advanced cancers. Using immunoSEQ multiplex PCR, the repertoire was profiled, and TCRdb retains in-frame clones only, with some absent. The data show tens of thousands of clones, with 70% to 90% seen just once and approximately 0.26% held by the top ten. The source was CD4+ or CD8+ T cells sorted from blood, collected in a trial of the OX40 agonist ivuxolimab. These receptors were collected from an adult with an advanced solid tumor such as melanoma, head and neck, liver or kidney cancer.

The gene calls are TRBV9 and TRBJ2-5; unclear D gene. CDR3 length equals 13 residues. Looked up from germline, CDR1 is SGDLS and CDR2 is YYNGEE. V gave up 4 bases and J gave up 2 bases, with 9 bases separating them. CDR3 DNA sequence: TGTGCCAGCAGCAGGCGAGGTCAAGAGACCCAGTACTTC. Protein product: CASSRRGQETQYF.

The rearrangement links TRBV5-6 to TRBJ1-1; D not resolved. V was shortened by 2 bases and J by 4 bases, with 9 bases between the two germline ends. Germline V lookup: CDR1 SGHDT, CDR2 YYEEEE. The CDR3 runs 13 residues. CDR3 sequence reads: CASSFQVTTEAFF. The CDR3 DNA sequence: TGTGCCAGCAGCTTTCAAGTCACCACTGAAGCTTTCTTT.

In nucleotides, the CDR3 is TGTGCCAGCAGCTTAGGGGCGGTGAACACTGAAGCTTTCTTT. Its translation is CASSLGAVNTEAFF. The chain links TRBV7-2 to TRBJ1-1; D is ambiguous. Looked up from germline, CDR1 is SGHTA and CDR2 is FQGNSA. V lost 1 base to trimming and J lost 0 bases, with 6 bases between them. The CDR3 runs 14 residues.

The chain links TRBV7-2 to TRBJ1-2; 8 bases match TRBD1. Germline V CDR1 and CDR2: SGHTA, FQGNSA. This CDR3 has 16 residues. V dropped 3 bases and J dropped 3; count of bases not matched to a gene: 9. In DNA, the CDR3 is TGTGCCAGCAGCTTCGGACAGGGAGTGAACTACTATGGCTACACCTTC. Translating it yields CASSFGQGVNYYGYTF.

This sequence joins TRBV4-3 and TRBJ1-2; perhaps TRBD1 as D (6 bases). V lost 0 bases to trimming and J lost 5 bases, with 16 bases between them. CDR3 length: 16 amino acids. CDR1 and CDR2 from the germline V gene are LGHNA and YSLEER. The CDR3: CASSQDRQARGYGYTF. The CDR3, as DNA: TGCGCCAGCAGCCAAGATAGGCAGGCGAGGGGGTATGGCTACACCTTC.

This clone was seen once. The CDR3 loop reads CASSLAGVSTNEKLFF. The CDR3 DNA reads as TGTGCCAGCAGCTTGGCCGGGGTCTCAACTAATGAAAAACTGTTTTTT. The chain combines TRBV5-6 with TRBJ1-4; D remains ambiguous. This CDR3 comprises 16 residues. Germline lookup yields CDR1 SGHDT and CDR2 YYEEEE. Between the trimmed V and J ends, which lost 0 bases and 0 bases, there was a span of 9 bases.

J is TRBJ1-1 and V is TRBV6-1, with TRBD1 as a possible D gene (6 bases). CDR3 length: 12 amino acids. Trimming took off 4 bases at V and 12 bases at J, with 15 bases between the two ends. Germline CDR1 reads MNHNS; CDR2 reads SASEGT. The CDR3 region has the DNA TGTGCCAGCAGTGTTGTCCCGGGACATTCTTTCTTT. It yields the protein CASSVVPGHSFF.

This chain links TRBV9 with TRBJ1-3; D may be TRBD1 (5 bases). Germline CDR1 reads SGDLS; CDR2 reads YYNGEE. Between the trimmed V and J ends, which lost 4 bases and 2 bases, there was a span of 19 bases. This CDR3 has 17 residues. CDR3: CASSPSASLGAGNTIYF. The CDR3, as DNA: TGTGCCAGCAGCCCCTCGGCTTCGTTGGGGGCTGGAAACACCATATATTTT.

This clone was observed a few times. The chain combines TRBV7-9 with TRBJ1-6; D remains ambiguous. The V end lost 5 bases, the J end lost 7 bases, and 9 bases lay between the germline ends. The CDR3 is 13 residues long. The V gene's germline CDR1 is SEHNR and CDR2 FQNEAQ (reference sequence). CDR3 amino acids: CASSPAQNSPLHF. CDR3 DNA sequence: TGTGCCAGCAGCCCGGCACAGAATTCACCCCTCCACTTT. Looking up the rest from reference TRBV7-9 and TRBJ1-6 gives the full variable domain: DTGVSQNPRHKITKRGQNVTFRCDPISEHNRLYWYRQTLGQGPEFLTYFQNEAQLEKSRLLSDRFSAERPKGSFSTLEIQRTEQGDSAMYLCASSPAQNSPLHFGNGTRLTVT.

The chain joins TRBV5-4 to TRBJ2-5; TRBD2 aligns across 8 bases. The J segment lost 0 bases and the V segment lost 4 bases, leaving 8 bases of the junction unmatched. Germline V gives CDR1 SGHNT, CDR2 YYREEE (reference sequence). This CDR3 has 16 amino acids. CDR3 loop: CASSPRAAGDQETQYF. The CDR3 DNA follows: TGTGCCAGCAGCCCTAGGGCAGCGGGGGACCAAGAGACCCAGTACTTC.

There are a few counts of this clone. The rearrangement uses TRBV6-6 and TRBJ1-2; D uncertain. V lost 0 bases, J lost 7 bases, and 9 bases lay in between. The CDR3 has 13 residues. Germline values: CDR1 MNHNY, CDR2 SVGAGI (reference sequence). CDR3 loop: CASSYSMSGGYTF. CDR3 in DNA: TGTGCCAGCAGTTACTCGATGTCAGGTGGCTACACCTTC.

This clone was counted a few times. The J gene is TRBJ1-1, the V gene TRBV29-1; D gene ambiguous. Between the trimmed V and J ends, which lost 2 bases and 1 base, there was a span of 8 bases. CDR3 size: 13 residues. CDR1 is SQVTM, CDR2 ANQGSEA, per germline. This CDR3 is CSVEWQGNTEAFF. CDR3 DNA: TGCAGCGTTGAATGGCAAGGGAACACTGAAGCTTTCTTT.

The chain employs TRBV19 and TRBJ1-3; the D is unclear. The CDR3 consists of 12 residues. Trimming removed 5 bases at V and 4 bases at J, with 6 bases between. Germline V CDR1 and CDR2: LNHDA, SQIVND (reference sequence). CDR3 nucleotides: TGTGCCAGTAGTCTGGACGGAAACACCATATATTTT. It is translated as CASSLDGNTIYF.

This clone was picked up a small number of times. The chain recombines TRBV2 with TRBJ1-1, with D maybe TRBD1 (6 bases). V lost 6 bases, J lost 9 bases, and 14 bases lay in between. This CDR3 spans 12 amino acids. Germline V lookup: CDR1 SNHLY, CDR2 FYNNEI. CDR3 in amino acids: CASSNREDKAFF. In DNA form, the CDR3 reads TGTGCCAGCAGCAACAGGGAGGACAAAGCTTTCTTT. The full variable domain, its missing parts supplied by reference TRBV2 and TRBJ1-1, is EPEVTQTPSHQVTQMGQEVILRCVPISNHLYFYWYRQILGQKVEFLVSFYNNEISEKSEIFDDQFSVERPDGSNFTLKIRSTKLEDSAMYFCASSNREDKAFFGQGTRLTVV.

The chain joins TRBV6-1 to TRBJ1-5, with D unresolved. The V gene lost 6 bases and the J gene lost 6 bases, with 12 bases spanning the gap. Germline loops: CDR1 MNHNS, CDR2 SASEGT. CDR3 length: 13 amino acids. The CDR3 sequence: CASRSSESQPQHF. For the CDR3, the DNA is TGTGCCAGCAGGTCGTCGGAGAGTCAGCCCCAGCATTTT.

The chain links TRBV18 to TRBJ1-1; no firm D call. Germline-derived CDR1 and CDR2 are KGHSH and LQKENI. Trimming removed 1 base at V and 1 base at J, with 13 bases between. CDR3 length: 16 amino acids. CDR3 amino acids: CASSPQSDPKNTEAFF. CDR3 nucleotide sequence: TGTGCCAGCTCACCACAGTCAGACCCAAAGAACACTGAAGCTTTCTTT.

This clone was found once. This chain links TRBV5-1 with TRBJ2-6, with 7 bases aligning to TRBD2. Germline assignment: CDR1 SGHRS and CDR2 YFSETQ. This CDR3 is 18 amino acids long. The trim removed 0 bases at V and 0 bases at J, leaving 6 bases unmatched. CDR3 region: CASSLGPGGSSGANVLTF. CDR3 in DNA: TGCGCCAGCAGCTTGGGTCCCGGCGGGAGCTCTGGGGCCAACGTCCTGACTTTC.

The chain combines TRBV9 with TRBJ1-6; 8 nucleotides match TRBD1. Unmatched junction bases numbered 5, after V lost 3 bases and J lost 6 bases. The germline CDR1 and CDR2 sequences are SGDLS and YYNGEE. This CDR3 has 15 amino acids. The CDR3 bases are TGTGCCAGCAGCGGTCGGACAGGGAGTAATTCACCCCTCCACTTT. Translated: CASSGRTGSNSPLHF.

CDR3 protein: CASSSGDYGYTF. DNA for the CDR3: TGTGCCAGTTCCTCGGGAGACTATGGCTACACCTTC. This chain joins TRBV19 and TRBJ1-2; D unresolved. The CDR3 extends over 12 amino acids. Germline loops: CDR1 LNHDA, CDR2 SQIVND (reference sequence). V lost 8 bases and J 3 bases, leaving 10 bases between the germline ends.

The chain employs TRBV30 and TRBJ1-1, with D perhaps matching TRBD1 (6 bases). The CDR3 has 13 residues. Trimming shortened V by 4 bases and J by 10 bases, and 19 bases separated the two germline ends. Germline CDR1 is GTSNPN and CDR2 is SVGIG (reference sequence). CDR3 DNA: TGTGCCTGGAAGTGGGGGCAGACACTCGGAGCTTTCTTT. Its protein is CAWKWGQTLGAFF.